Presented here are 15 T cell receptor beta chains from one specimen sequenced in a study of T-cell reconstitution after alpha-beta-depleted transplantation in children. Unique molecular identifiers were built into the TCRbeta library. From the PCR reads, TCRdb called clonotypes with MiXCR, one entry per CDR3 protein. The profile covers around 370,000 distinct CDR3 sequences, with around 10% appearing a single time and 2% to 3% taken by the ten largest. Here the sequenced sample was PBMCs from the stem cell graft donor, taken from the stem cell graft. Every receptor here comes from a human donor who donated a stem cell graft to a child with acute lymphoblastic leukemia.

This clonotype was detected many times. The chain has TRBV20-1 and TRBJ2-1; TRBD2 matches at 13 bases. Germline assignment: CDR1 DFQATT and CDR2 SNEGSKA (reference sequence). This CDR3 spans 15 amino acids. After removal of 5 bases from V and 4 bases from J, the junction contained 5 bases not matched to a gene. CDR3 residues: CSAAWTSGRYNEQFF. CDR3 bases: TGCAGTGCTGCTTGGACTAGCGGGAGATACAATGAGCAGTTCTTC.

The chain combines TRBV12-3 or TRBV12-4 with TRBJ2-1; 7 nucleotides agree with TRBD2. Germline trimming cut 7 bases from V and 5 bases from J; bases unmatched to any gene: 5. The CDR3 loop spans 13 amino acids. The CDR3 nucleotides are TGTGCCAGCATAATAGCGGGCGACAATGAGCAGTTCTTC. It yields the protein CASIIAGDNEQFF.

At least ten counts were recorded for this clonotype. V usage is TRBV5-1 and J usage is TRBJ2-7; 8 nucleotides agree with TRBD1. V lost 0 bases, J lost 5 bases, and 16 bases stayed unmatched. Looked up from germline, CDR1 is SGHRS and CDR2 is YFSETQ. The CDR3 contains 18 residues. The CDR3: CASSLGSYTGTGYDEQYF. The CDR3 bases are TGCGCCAGCAGCTTGGGATCCTACACCGGGACAGGATACGACGAGCAGTACTTC.

This clonotype was counted a few times. This chain connects TRBV5-5 to TRBJ2-1; 9 positions match TRBD2. This CDR3 has 16 amino acids. Trimming took 0 bases from V and 7 from J; bases not matched to a gene: 8. The V gene's germline CDR1 is SGHKS and CDR2 YYEKEE (reference sequence). This chain's CDR3 is CASSLDWASGTNEQFF. CDR3 nucleotides: TGTGCCAGCAGCTTGGATTGGGCTAGCGGGACAAATGAGCAGTTCTTC. The whole variable domain, filled in from reference TRBV5-5 and TRBJ2-1, reads DAGVTQSPTHLIKTRGQQVTLRCSPISGHKSVSWYQQVLGQGPQFIFQYYEKEERGRGNFPDRFSARQFPNYSSELNVNALLLGDSALYLCASSLDWASGTNEQFFGPGTRLTVL.

This clonotype occurred a few times. The V and J genes are TRBV28 and TRBJ2-7; TRBD2 is a possible D gene (5 bases). With 5 bases removed from V and 6 bases from J, the gap between germline ends came to 8 bases. Looked up from germline, CDR1 is MDHEN and CDR2 is SYDVKM. The CDR3 sequence is 11 residues long. The CDR3 bases are TGTGCCAGCAGTACTCTAGCCGAGCAGTACTTC. Protein product: CASSTLAEQYF. Using reference TRBV28 and TRBJ2-7 for the parts outside the CDR3, the full variable domain is DVKVTQSSRYLVKRTGEKVFLECVQDMDHENMFWYRQDPGLGLRLIYFSYDVKMKEKGDIPEGYSVSREKKERFSLILESASTNQTSMYLCASSTLAEQYFGPGTRLTVT.

The chain recombines TRBV18 with TRBJ2-7; maybe TRBD2 (5 bases). This CDR3 spans 13 amino acids. Germline CDR1 reads KGHSH; CDR2 reads LQKENI. V was shortened by 6 bases and J by 3 bases, with 12 bases between the two germline ends. Here the CDR3 reads CASSGVKIYEQYF. For the CDR3, the DNA is TGTGCCAGCTCCGGGGTTAAGATCTACGAGCAGTACTTC. The complete variable domain, with remaining parts taken from reference TRBV18 and TRBJ2-7, reads NAGVMQNPRHLVRRRGQEARLRCSPMKGHSHVYWYRQLPEEGLKFMVYLQKENIIDESGMPKERFSAEFPKEGPSILRIQQVVRGDSAAYFCASSGVKIYEQYFGPGTRLTVT.

This clonotype was detected ten times or more. CDR3 sequence: CASSPSGRGTDTQYF. CDR3 DNA sequence: TGTGCCAGCAGTCCTAGCGGGAGGGGAACAGATACGCAGTATTTT. The rearrangement links TRBV28 to TRBJ2-3, with TRBD2 matching 12 bases. V lost 5 bases, J lost 3 bases, and 3 bases stayed unmatched. The CDR3 has 15 residues. CDR1 and CDR2 from the germline V gene are MDHEN and SYDVKM.

This clonotype showed up just a few times. V gene TRBV5-1 combines with J gene TRBJ1-2, with D unresolved. Germline V lookup: CDR1 SGHRS, CDR2 YFSETQ. The CDR3 length is 13 residues. Trimming cost V 2 bases and J 7 bases, with 12 bases left between them. The CDR3 nucleotides read TGCGCCAGCAGCTTAGACTCCCCAGGTGGCTACACCTTC. Encoded protein: CASSLDSPGGYTF.

The chain employs TRBV27 and TRBJ2-7; D not certain. CDR1 and CDR2 (germline): MNHEY, SMNVEV (reference sequence). The CDR3 is made up of 16 amino acids. V was pared by 3 bases and J by 3 bases, with 18 bases between. The CDR3 sequence is CASSFSSGPRFYEQYF. DNA for the CDR3: TGTGCCAGCAGTTTTTCGTCGGGTCCGAGATTCTACGAGCAGTACTTC.

This clonotype has more than one count but fewer than ten. J is TRBJ1-2 and V is TRBV24-1; D unresolved. CDR3 length: 13 residues. The V gene lost 1 base and the J gene lost 6 bases, with 8 bases spanning the gap. Per germline, CDR1 KGHDR and CDR2 SFDVKD. CDR3 sequence reads: CATSDFAGDGYTF. CDR3 nucleotide sequence: TGTGCCACCAGTGATTTCGCAGGCGATGGCTACACCTTC.

In its sample, this clonotype was seen a few times. The chain joins TRBV7-2 to TRBJ2-2; D is undetermined. This CDR3 spans 12 amino acids. Germline-derived CDR1 and CDR2 are SGHTA and FQGNSA. V lost 1 base to trimming and J lost 8 bases, with 5 bases between them. CDR3 coding DNA: TGTGCCAGCAGCTTAGAAAGGGGGGAGCTGTTTTTT. This gives the protein CASSLERGELFF.

The chain recombines TRBV20-1 with TRBJ2-2; 13 bases match TRBD2. Germline CDR1 DFQATT, CDR2 SNEGSKA (reference sequence). This CDR3 is built from 20 residues. V dropped 0 bases and J dropped 3; count of bases not matched to a gene: 13. Here the CDR3 reads CSARDLVTSGRAFDTGELFF. DNA for the CDR3: TGCAGTGCTAGAGATCTTGTAACTAGCGGGAGGGCCTTCGACACCGGGGAGCTGTTTTTT.

This rearrangement joins TRBV27 to TRBJ2-3; D perhaps matches TRBD2 (5 bases). Germline CDR1 reads MNHEY; CDR2 reads SMNVEV (reference sequence). This CDR3 spans 14 amino acids. The V gene lost 7 bases and the J gene lost 4 bases, with 15 bases spanning the gap. In DNA form, the CDR3 reads TGTGCCAGCAACCAACTAGGAGAGTCAGATACGCAGTATTTT. Translating it yields CASNQLGESDTQYF.

In its sample, this clonotype was seen a few times. The chain combines TRBV7-8 with TRBJ1-5; D gene uncertain. Germline CDR1 SGHVS, CDR2 FQNEAQ. Deletions cut 1 base from V and 7 bases from J, with 5 bases between. The CDR3 is 12 amino acids. Here the CDR3 reads CASSLGSQPQHF. In DNA form, the CDR3 reads TGTGCCAGCAGCTTAGGATCCCAGCCCCAGCATTTT.

This clonotype was observed a handful of times. This rearrangement joins TRBV5-1 to TRBJ2-1; D possibly corresponds to TRBD1 (6 bases). Germline loops: CDR1 SGHRS, CDR2 YFSETQ. The CDR3 spans 16 residues. V lost 4 bases and J 5 bases, leaving 19 bases between the germline ends. This CDR3 is CASSVITGTSNNEQFF. DNA of the CDR3: TGCGCCAGCAGCGTAATAACAGGGACGAGTAACAATGAGCAGTTCTTC.